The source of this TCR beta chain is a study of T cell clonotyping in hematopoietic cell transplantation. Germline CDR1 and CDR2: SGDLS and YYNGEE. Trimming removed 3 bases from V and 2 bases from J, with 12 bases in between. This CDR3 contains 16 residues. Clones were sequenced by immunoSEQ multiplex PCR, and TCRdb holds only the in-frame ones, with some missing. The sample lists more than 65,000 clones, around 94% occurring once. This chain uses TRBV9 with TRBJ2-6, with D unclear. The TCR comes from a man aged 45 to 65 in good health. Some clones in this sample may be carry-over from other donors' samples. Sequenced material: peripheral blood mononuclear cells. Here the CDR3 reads CASSATQVAGANVLTF. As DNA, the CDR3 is TGTGCCAGCAGCGCAACACAAGTAGCTGGGGCCAACGTCCTGACTTTC.